This entry lists 31 T cell receptor beta chains sequenced from one sample in a study of response to subunit inactivated influenza vaccine. TCRdb redid the calling of the RT-PCR reads with MiXCR, one entry per CDR3 protein. The sample yields 650,000 to 800,000 distinct CDR3 sequences, around a sixth seen once. The starting material was PBMCs from blood, obtained about 5 days after vaccination. These receptors were collected from a man aged 50-59 years who received an inactivated influenza vaccine.

This clonotype was seen a handful of times. This chain joins TRBV20-1 and TRBJ2-1; possibly TRBD1 or TRBD2 for D (5 bases each). The CDR3 is 14 residues long. Germline-derived CDR1 and CDR2 are DFQATT and SNEGSKA (reference sequence). V lost 5 bases to trimming and J lost 0 bases, with 11 bases between them. CDR3: CSALGAASYNEQFF. The DNA of the CDR3 is TGCAGTGCTCTCGGGGCGGCCTCCTACAATGAGCAGTTCTTC.

V and J are TRBV29-1 and TRBJ1-1; D remains unclear. This CDR3 spans 13 amino acids. V was trimmed by 5 bases and J by 0 bases, leaving 10 bases between them. Germline loops: CDR1 SQVTM, CDR2 ANQGSEA. This chain's CDR3 is CSVRSPMNTEAFF. The CDR3 DNA reads as TGCAGCGTTAGATCACCCATGAACACTGAAGCTTTCTTT.

A few counts support this clonotype. The chain couples TRBV7-3 to TRBJ1-1; unclear D gene. Germline loops: CDR1 SGHTA, CDR2 FQGTGA. V gave up 8 bases and J gave up 1 base, with 14 bases separating them. CDR3 length: 14 amino acids. The CDR3 bases are TGTGCCAGCCCCTCGGGTGAGGCGAACACTGAAGCTTTCTTT. It yields the protein CASPSGEANTEAFF.

This chain uses TRBV24-1 with TRBJ2-1; 13 nucleotides match TRBD2. This CDR3 region has 20 residues. The germline V gene encodes CDR1 KGHDR and CDR2 SFDVKD. The J segment lost 0 bases and the V segment lost 3 bases, leaving 10 bases of the junction unmatched. The CDR3 region is CATSDKPGLAGRSSYNEQFF. For the CDR3, the DNA is TGTGCCACCAGTGATAAACCGGGACTAGCGGGACGGTCCTCCTACAATGAGCAGTTCTTC.

The J gene is TRBJ2-5, the V gene TRBV6-5; 10 bases align to TRBD2. The CDR3 runs to 17 residues. V gave up 0 bases and J gave up 2 bases; unmatched junction bases: 6. CDR1 is MNHEY and CDR2 is SVGAGI in the germline V gene. CDR3 in DNA: TGTGCCAGCAGTTACTCGATGGCAGCGGGAGGGCAAGAGACCCAGTACTTC. Amino acid sequence: CASSYSMAAGGQETQYF.

This chain uses TRBV30 with TRBJ1-2; 7 nucleotides align to TRBD1. This CDR3 spans 14 amino acids. V shed 4 bases and J 1 base; nucleotides not matched to a gene: 6. CDR1 is GTSNPN, CDR2 SVGIG, per germline (reference sequence). The CDR3 DNA reads TGTGCCTGGAACGGCGACAGGGATAACTATGGCTACACCTTC. It translates to CAWNGDRDNYGYTF.

This clonotype came up a few times. The rearrangement links TRBV3-1 to TRBJ1-1; D is uncertain. V was clipped by 1 base and J by 1 base, with 13 bases between them. The germline gives CDR1 LGHDT, CDR2 YNNKEL (reference sequence). CDR3 size: 16 residues. The CDR3 region is CASSQVRLSANTEAFF. The CDR3 DNA reads as TGTGCCAGCAGCCAAGTCAGGCTGTCGGCGAACACTGAAGCTTTCTTT.

In regard to this clonotype: Relative to the germline gene, one junction end is altered; a read error may explain this. The chain links TRBV6-1 to TRBJ1-5, with no clear D. Germline values: CDR1 MNHNS, CDR2 SASEGT. This CDR3 is 14 amino acids long. The CDR3 reads CASSEGRINQPQHF. DNA of the CDR3: TGCGCCAGCAGTGAGGGCAGGATAAATCAGCCCCAGCATTTT.

The chain couples TRBV10-3 to TRBJ1-1, with TRBD1 matching 10 bases. From germline, CDR1 is ENHRY and CDR2 SYGVKD. V lost 7 bases to trimming and J lost 8 bases; unmatched junction nucleotides: 7. The CDR3 runs 13 residues. The CDR3 loop reads CAIIGTGDGEAFF. CDR3 nucleotide sequence: TGTGCCATCATCGGGACAGGGGACGGGGAAGCTTTCTTT.

The table lists this clonotype with a few counts. The chain joins TRBV4-3 to TRBJ1-2; 8 positions match TRBD1. The J segment lost 1 base and the V segment lost 0 bases, leaving 1 base of the junction unmatched. CDR3 length equals 15 residues. Germline V gene data show CDR1 as LGHNA and CDR2 as YSLEER. The CDR3 DNA sequence: TGCGCCAGCAGCCAAGACAGGGGGCTTAACTATGGCTACACCTTC. Translating gives CASSQDRGLNYGYTF.

This clonotype was detected many times. The CDR3 region is CASSFPPSGELFF. The CDR3 region has the DNA TGTGCCAGCAGCTTCCCGCCCTCCGGGGAGCTGTTTTTT. The V gene is TRBV7-2, the J gene TRBJ2-2; D not certain. This CDR3 spans 13 amino acids. Trimming removed 3 bases from V and 6 bases from J, with 8 bases in between. CDR1 is SGHTA and CDR2 is FQGNSA in the germline V gene.

The rearrangement links TRBV10-3 to TRBJ1-5; D is unclear. The CDR3 spans 13 residues. Germline V CDR1 and CDR2: ENHRY, SYGVKD. The V and J ends lost 3 bases and 3 bases respectively, with 6 bases between them. The CDR3, as DNA: TGTGCCATCAGTGACGGGATCAATCAGCCCCAGCATTTT. Encoded protein: CAISDGINQPQHF.

This clonotype was counted only a few times. V usage is TRBV28 and J usage is TRBJ2-3, with D maybe TRBD2 (6 bases). V was shortened by 4 bases and J by 1 base, with 15 bases between the two germline ends. CDR1 is MDHEN, CDR2 SYDVKM, per germline. CDR3 length: 16 residues. The CDR3 nucleotides are TGTGCCAGCAGTTCGCCCATTGAGCGGGGCACAGATACGCAGTATTTT. Translating it yields CASSSPIERGTDTQYF. The full variable domain, in which reference TRBV28 and TRBJ2-3 provide the parts outside the CDR3, is DVKVTQSSRYLVKRTGEKVFLECVQDMDHENMFWYRQDPGLGLRLIYFSYDVKMKEKGDIPEGYSVSREKKERFSLILESASTNQTSMYLCASSSPIERGTDTQYFGPGTRLTVL.

Concerning this clonotype: A much bigger clone sits one base away, suggesting this may be a read error. The chain uses TRBV29-1 and TRBJ2-3, with 12 bases identical to TRBD2. CDR1 is SQVTM and CDR2 is ANQGSEA in the germline V gene. The CDR3 runs to 14 residues. CDR3 residues: CIVGTSGSTDTQYF. The CDR3 bases are TGCATCGTTGGGACTAGCGGGAGCACAGATACGCAGTATTTT.

The gene calls are TRBV25-1 and TRBJ2-7; no reliable D call. This CDR3 spans 13 amino acids. Trimming removed 3 bases at V and 3 bases at J, with 9 bases between. CDR1 is MGHDK, CDR2 SYGVNS, per germline. CDR3 region: CASSDSNYYEQYF. The CDR3 DNA follows: TGTGCCAGCAGTGACTCGAATTACTACGAGCAGTACTTC.

This clonotype turned up a few times. This chain joins TRBV27 and TRBJ1-2, with 7 bases fitting TRBD1. This CDR3 region has 14 residues. V lost 7 bases to trimming and J lost 4 bases; unmatched junction nucleotides: 9. CDR1 is MNHEY and CDR2 is SMNVEV in the germline V gene (reference sequence). The CDR3 region has the DNA TGTGCCAGCACCCGACAGGGAGGACCCTATGGCTACACCTTC. Amino acid sequence: CASTRQGGPYGYTF.

This clonotype turned up a few times. The V and J genes are TRBV20-1 and TRBJ2-3; 9 positions agree with TRBD2. CDR1 and CDR2 from the germline V gene are DFQATT and SNEGSKA (reference sequence). CDR3 length equals 15 residues. J gave up 6 bases and V 0 bases, and 7 bases lay outside the gene matches. CDR3: CSARDLGSGSDTQYF. In nucleotides, the CDR3 is TGCAGTGCTAGAGATCTCGGTAGCGGGAGTGATACGCAGTATTTT.

This clonotype came up a few times. V gene TRBV29-1 combines with J gene TRBJ1-2; 9 bases line up with TRBD1. CDR3 length: 13 amino acids. The V gene's germline CDR1 is SQVTM and CDR2 ANQGSEA. Losses at the gene ends were 4 bases for V and 4 bases for J; bases not matched to a gene: 4. CDR3 sequence reads: CSVAVGQGYGYTF. CDR3 nucleotides: TGCAGCGTTGCGGTGGGACAGGGCTATGGCTACACCTTC.

This chain connects TRBV2 to TRBJ2-7, with D uncertain. Trimming stripped 7 bases from V and 3 bases from J, with 10 bases between. The CDR3 extends over 12 amino acids. The germline V gene encodes CDR1 SNHLY and CDR2 FYNNEI. CDR3 DNA sequence: TGTGCCAGCACAGCCTCCCACTACGAGCAGTACTTC. Translating gives CASTASHYEQYF. Drawing the rest from reference TRBV2 and TRBJ2-7, the complete variable domain is EPEVTQTPSHQVTQMGQEVILRCVPISNHLYFYWYRQILGQKVEFLVSFYNNEISEKSEIFDDQFSVERPDGSNFTLKIRSTKLEDSAMYFCASTASHYEQYFGPGTRLTVT.

The chain joins TRBV18 to TRBJ2-2; D not certain. Germline V gene lookup returns CDR1 KGHSH and CDR2 LQKENI. The CDR3 is made up of 13 amino acids. The V end was cut by 3 bases, the J end by 9 bases, with 11 bases between. The CDR3 DNA reads TGTGCCAGCTCACCCGTATCGGCGCGGGAGCTGTTTTTT. Translated, it gives CASSPVSARELFF.

In this sample, this clonotype turned up a few times. This chain joins TRBV5-6 and TRBJ1-5; tentative D call: TRBD1 (5 bases). This CDR3 is 15 amino acids long. CDR1 is SGHDT and CDR2 is YYEEEE in the germline V gene. Trimming took off 2 bases at V and 7 bases at J, with 16 bases between the two ends. Written as DNA, the CDR3 is TGTGCCAGCAGCTTCTACGGTGCCGGGGCCCAGCCCCAGCATTTT. Amino acids: CASSFYGAGAQPQHF.

This clonotype was seen at least ten times. The chain employs TRBV12-3 or TRBV12-4 and TRBJ2-3; TRBD2 is a possible D gene (6 bases). Trimming removed 7 bases at V and 8 bases at J, with 16 bases between. CDR3 size: 13 residues. This CDR3 is CASNRAGVGTQYF. CDR3 sequence (DNA): TGTGCCAGCAACAGAGCGGGTGTAGGTACGCAGTATTTT.

This clonotype occurred a few times. The chain combines TRBV7-2 with TRBJ2-1; no definite D call. Germline V lookup: CDR1 SGHTA, CDR2 FQGNSA. The CDR3 has 13 amino acids. Trimming pared 5 bases from V and 6 bases from J, leaving 11 bases between. Here the CDR3 reads CASSLRSINEQFF. The CDR3 coding sequence is TGTGCCAGCAGCCTGCGGTCTATCAATGAGCAGTTCTTC.

The rearrangement uses TRBV6-1 and TRBJ2-5; 10 positions agree with TRBD2. Germline loops: CDR1 MNHNS, CDR2 SASEGT. V shed 5 bases, J shed 0 bases, and the junction held 3 bases outside the gene matches. The CDR3 contains 15 residues. The CDR3 loop is CASSLAGVNQETQYF. The CDR3 DNA is TGTGCCAGCAGTCTAGCGGGGGTAAACCAAGAGACCCAGTACTTC.

This clonotype was seen a handful of times. This chain connects TRBV5-1 to TRBJ2-7; TRBD2 aligns across 11 bases. V lost 0 bases and J lost 4; bases outside the gene matches: 12. The CDR3 runs to 18 residues. The germline V gene encodes CDR1 SGHRS and CDR2 YFSETQ. CDR3 bases: TGCGCCAGCAGCTTGGCCTCTAACGTAGCGGGAGGGCTGTACGAGCAGTACTTC. Amino acid sequence: CASSLASNVAGGLYEQYF.

The chain links TRBV29-1 to TRBJ2-2; D tentatively fits TRBD1 or TRBD2 (6 bases each). CDR3 length: 13 amino acids. The germline CDR1 and CDR2 sequences are SQVTM and ANQGSEA. V lost 8 bases, J lost 6 bases, and 16 bases lay in between. This CDR3 is CSSVGGASGELFF. The CDR3 DNA follows: TGCAGCTCCGTGGGGGGCGCATCCGGGGAGCTGTTTTTT.

This clonotype was seen ten or more times. The chain employs TRBV20-1 and TRBJ2-1; 8 nucleotides align to TRBD2. Germline CDR1 and CDR2: DFQATT and SNEGSKA (reference sequence). CDR3 length: 16 amino acids. V dropped 1 base and J dropped 0; count of bases not matched to a gene: 5. The CDR3 coding sequence is TGCAGTGCTAGAGTATCGAGCGGGAGCTCCTACAATGAGCAGTTCTTC. Translating it yields CSARVSSGSSYNEQFF.

The table lists this clonotype with many counts. The rearrangement uses TRBV28 and TRBJ1-4, with 7 bases matching TRBD1. Looked up from germline, CDR1 is MDHEN and CDR2 is SYDVKM. Trimming removed 5 bases from V and 6 bases from J; junction bases left unmatched: 9. The CDR3 length is 15 residues. CDR3 region: CASSLLTGDHEKLFF. The CDR3 DNA reads TGTGCCAGCAGTCTACTCACAGGGGATCATGAAAAACTGTTTTTT.

The J gene is TRBJ2-5, the V gene TRBV5-6, with TRBD2 as a possible D gene (5 bases). The germline CDR1 and CDR2 sequences are SGHDT and YYEEEE. This CDR3 is 16 amino acids long. Trimming left V 4 bases short and J 5 bases short, with 21 bases between. The CDR3 DNA reads TGTGCCAGCAGCGGAGTGTTGGACCTCTCGGGGGAGACCCAGTACTTC. Residues: CASSGVLDLSGETQYF.

This clonotype was observed a handful of times. The rearrangement joins TRBV4-2 to TRBJ1-6; 7 nucleotides agree with TRBD1. The CDR3 runs 17 residues. Trimming removed 2 bases from V and 4 bases from J; junction bases left unmatched: 8. Per germline, CDR1 LGHNA and CDR2 YNFKEQ. The CDR3 DNA reads TGTGCCAGCAGCCAACCTAACCCGGGACAGTATAATTCACCCCTCCACTTT. This sequence encodes CASSQPNPGQYNSPLHF.

The chain recombines TRBV11-2 with TRBJ2-1; 11 bases fit TRBD1. The length of the CDR3 is 16 residues. J gave up 6 bases and V 3 bases, and 7 bases lay outside the gene matches. Germline V CDR1 and CDR2: SGHAT, FQNNGV. DNA for the CDR3: TGTGCCAGCAGCTTGAACCGGGACAGGGGGGCCAATGAGCAGTTCTTC. It translates to CASSLNRDRGANEQFF.